These T cell receptor beta chains were read from a single sample in a study of blood T cell repertoires in COVID-19. Profiling relied on immunoSEQ multiplex PCR, and the TCRdb table lists in-frame clones only, not all of them. The sample yields approximately 37,000 clones, 80% to 95% seen once. Sample: peripheral blood. The receptors stem from a woman of 80 years or more with acute or convalescent COVID-19. The CDR3 runs from the conserved cysteine through the conserved F or W. Each record gives: J gene, D gene, V gene, clone size, CDR3 protein, CDR3 DNA. The D gene is left open where the match is weak. The size field is filled for only some rows; it gives once, few, many or a size class.

TRBJ2-1	NA	TRBV7-2	NA	CASSPSSYNEQFF	TGTGCCAGCAGCCCTAGCTCCTACAATGAGCAGTTCTTC
TRBJ2-1	TRBD2	TRBV20-1	NA	CSASGTSGGYYEQFF	TGCAGTGCTAGTGGGACTAGCGGGGGGTACTATGAGCAGTTCTTC
TRBJ2-4	NA	TRBV19	NA	CASSSPAGKNIQYF	TGTGCCAGTAGTAGCCCGGCGGGTAAAAACATTCAGTACTTC
TRBJ2-7	NA	TRBV14	NA	CASSPPGPGQTYEQYF	TGTGCCAGCAGCCCGCCGGGGCCGGGACAAACCTACGAGCAGTACTTC
TRBJ1-2	NA	TRBV3-1/TRBV3-2	NA	CASSQGGVKGYGYTF	TGTGCCAGCAGCCAAGGGGGGGTTAAGGGCTATGGCTACACCTTC
TRBJ2-4	NA	TRBV6-5	NA	CASKTQGSKNIQYF	TGTGCCAGCAAGACACAGGGATCCAAAAACATTCAGTACTTC
TRBJ2-1	TRBD2	TRBV4-1	once	CATSRPSGGANEQFF	TGCGCCACCTCCCGTCCTAGCGGGGGGGCGAATGAGCAGTTCTTC
TRBJ2-1	TRBD1	TRBV24-1	NA	CATSDGQGARLDEQFF	TGTGCCACCAGTGATGGACAGGGGGCCCGGTTAGATGAGCAGTTCTTC
TRBJ2-3	TRBD2	TRBV5-1	NA	CASSLTLLAGGTTDTQYF	TGCGCCAGCAGCTTGACACTCCTAGCGGGGGGAACCACAGATACGCAGTATTTT
TRBJ2-6	NA	TRBV9	NA	CASSVVRGRDFSGANVLTF	TGTGCCAGCAGCGTAGTTAGGGGAAGGGATTTCTCTGGGGCCAACGTCCTGACTTTC
TRBJ1-2	NA	TRBV29-1	NA	CSVEAGFYGYTF	TGCAGCGTTGAAGCAGGGTTCTATGGCTACACCTTC
TRBJ1-5	NA	TRBV12-3/TRBV12-4	NA	CASSSGPDQPQHF	TGTGCCAGCAGCTCAGGGCCTGATCAGCCCCAGCATTTT
TRBJ1-6	NA	TRBV19	once	CASSNRHTSSYNSPLHF	TGTGCCAGTAGTAACCGACACACGAGCTCCTATAATTCACCCCTCCACTTT
TRBJ2-2	TRBD1	TRBV19	NA	CASSYRGLDTGELFF	TGTGCCAGTAGTTACAGGGGCCTCGACACCGGGGAGCTGTTTTTT
TRBJ2-7	TRBD1	TRBV5-1	once	CASSHGQDLLQGKQYF	TGCGCCAGCAGCCATGGACAGGACCTCCTCCAAGGCAAGCAGTACTTC
TRBJ1-1	TRBD1	TRBV5-1	NA	CASSVETGLNTEAFF	TGCGCCAGCAGCGTAGAGACAGGGTTGAACACTGAAGCTTTCTTT
TRBJ2-7	TRBD1	TRBV29-1	NA	CSVESGTGVHEQYF	TGCAGCGTTGAGTCCGGGACAGGGGTCCACGAGCAGTACTTC
TRBJ1-1	TRBD1	TRBV6-2/TRBV6-3	few	CASSKTGGYTEAFF	TGTGCCAGCAGCAAAACAGGGGGCTATACTGAAGCTTTCTTT
TRBJ1-1	TRBD1	TRBV11-2	NA	CASSLHRGLNTEAFF	TGTGCCAGCAGCCTTCACAGGGGATTGAACACTGAAGCTTTCTTT
TRBJ1-2	NA	TRBV19	NA	CASRLLANYGYTF	TGTGCCAGCCGTCTATTAGCAAACTATGGCTACACCTTC
TRBJ1-2	TRBD1	TRBV9	once	CASSARTGSGYTF	TGTGCCAGCAGCGCCAGGACAGGGTCCGGCTACACCTTC
TRBJ2-3	TRBD2	TRBV19	NA	CASTPGTSGRRITDTQYF	TGTGCCAGTACCCCTGGGACTAGCGGGCGGCGTATCACAGATACGCAGTATTTT
TRBJ1-4	TRBD1	TRBV5-1	NA	CASSLGQGNEKLFF	TGCGCCAGCAGCTTGGGACAGGGGAATGAAAAACTGTTTTTT
TRBJ2-3	TRBD2	TRBV10-1	NA	CASSVEAGADTQYF	TGCGCCAGCAGTGTCGAAGCGGGGGCAGATACGCAGTATTTT
TRBJ1-1	NA	TRBV19	once	CASSREIPVEAFF	TGTGCCAGTAGTCGGGAGATACCCGTTGAAGCTTTCTTT
TRBJ1-2	NA	TRBV5-1	NA	CASSLQPGVGLGYTF	TGCGCCAGCAGCTTGCAACCAGGGGTGGGGTTGGGCTACACCTTC
TRBJ2-5	NA	TRBV9	NA	CASSVDPRRETQYF	TGTGCCAGCAGCGTAGACCCTCGTCGGGAGACCCAGTACTTC
TRBJ2-3	NA	TRBV6-6	NA	CASGGATDTQYF	TGTGCCAGCGGGGGGGCTACAGATACGCAGTATTTT
TRBJ1-2	NA	TRBV5-1	NA	CASSNTEVIGGYTF	TGCGCCAGCAGCAACACGGAGGTAATCGGTGGCTACACCTTC
TRBJ1-6	NA	TRBV2	NA	CASSGTGSSYNSPLHF	TGTGCCAGCAGTGGTACAGGGAGCTCCTATAATTCACCCCTCCACTTT
TRBJ2-2	TRBD2	TRBV5-1	NA	CASSTTGTTSIGELFF	TGCGCCAGCAGCACAACCGGGACTACCAGCATCGGGGAGCTGTTTTTT
TRBJ2-2	NA	TRBV10-3	NA	CATRTEGTGELFF	TGTGCCACCCGGACAGAGGGCACCGGGGAGCTGTTTTTT
TRBJ2-5	NA	TRBV18	NA	CASSPPGGRQETQYF	TGTGCCAGCTCACCACCGGGGGGGCGACAAGAGACCCAGTACTTC
TRBJ1-4	TRBD1	TRBV7-3	NA	CASSLDREAATNEKLFF	TGTGCCAGCAGCTTAGACAGGGAGGCTGCAACTAATGAAAAACTGTTTTTT
TRBJ2-7	NA	TRBV2	NA	CASSGRGVSDEQYF	TGTGCCAGCAGTGGGAGGGGAGTCTCTGACGAGCAGTACTTC
TRBJ1-1	NA	TRBV5-4	NA	CASSLKNRGGTEAFF	TGTGCCAGCAGCCTCAAGAATCGGGGTGGAACTGAAGCTTTCTTT
TRBJ1-2	NA	TRBV2	NA	CASSEEGRGGYGYTF	TGTGCCAGCAGTGAAGAAGGGAGGGGAGGATATGGCTACACCTTC
TRBJ2-2	NA	TRBV7-2	NA	CASSSQGGASGELFF	TGTGCCAGCAGCTCCCAAGGGGGGGCCTCCGGGGAGCTGTTTTTT
TRBJ2-1	NA	TRBV16	NA	CASSPYTSRVEQFF	TGTGCCAGCAGCCCCTATACTAGCAGGGTAGAGCAGTTCTTC
TRBJ1-2	NA	TRBV4-1	NA	CASRRPGGNYGYTF	TGCGCCAGCAGGCGTCCCGGGGGTAACTATGGCTACACCTTC
TRBJ1-1	TRBD1	TRBV18	once	CASSPTWGQLHTEAFF	TGTGCCAGCTCACCTACCTGGGGACAGTTACACACTGAAGCTTTCTTT
TRBJ2-7	TRBD1	TRBV2	NA	CASSSTGGLSYEQYF	TGTGCCAGCAGTTCGACAGGGGGTCTATCCTACGAGCAGTACTTC